What follows is one TCR beta chain and its context. The antigen remains unidentified. This record belongs to a study of T cells after yellow fever vaccination. Study results and caveats: Within FACS-sorted repertoires, abundant clonotypes contaminating from the bulk population could be present. A weaker secondary response peaked on day 5, the primary on day 15. A small proportion of clonotypes was detected in both the CD4 and CD8 compartments.

Template switching with 5'RACE generated the TCR cDNA and added a universal primer site and UMIs. TCRdb ran MiXCR on the 5' RACE reads and lists one entry per CDR3 protein. Among about 260,000 distinct CDR3 sequences listed, over 10% were seen once. Sequences were derived from CD4+ T cells sorted from PBMCs, sampled 45 days after the yellow fever booster vaccination. This clonotype was sampled from a man aged 25-45 years who received the YFV17D yellow fever vaccine.

Here the CDR3 reads CASSLGSAEAFF. The CDR3 nucleotides are TGTGCCAGCAGCTTGGGGAGCGCTGAAGCTTTCTTT. The chain links TRBV5-4 to TRBJ1-1, with D uncertain. The CDR3 extends over 12 amino acids. Between the trimmed V and J ends, which lost 0 bases and 6 bases, there was a span of 6 bases. Germline V lookup: CDR1 SGHNT, CDR2 YYREEE (reference sequence).